One sample yielded the 32 T cell receptor beta chains listed below, sequenced in a study of blood T cell repertoires in COVID-19 (dated by TCRdb to 2018 to 2020). The library came from the immunoSEQ multiplex PCR assay. As stored in TCRdb, this immuneACCESS dataset retains in-frame rearrangements with V and J assigned. A fraction of the clones does not appear; measured against another copy, unresolved V genes explain less than half of the discrepancy, and the remainder lacks a known reason. For this sample there are 250,000 or so clones; about 87% appear just once. The top ten constitute about 2.5% of the sample. The sample consisted of PBMCs or T cells enriched from blood (not recorded which). These receptors came from a woman between 25 and 40 years old with acute COVID-19.

This clone appeared a few times. The rearrangement uses TRBV7-9 and TRBJ1-4; 7 nucleotides line up with TRBD1. The CDR3 has 13 amino acids. Trimming removed 8 bases from V and 4 bases from J; junction bases left unmatched: 4. Germline values: CDR1 SEHNR, CDR2 FQNEAQ (reference sequence). This chain's CDR3 is CASETGSNEKLFF. In DNA, the CDR3 is TGTGCCAGCGAGACAGGGAGTAATGAAAAACTGTTTTTT.

This chain connects TRBV5-1 to TRBJ1-2; TRBD1 might be the D (5 bases). Germline loops: CDR1 SGHRS, CDR2 YFSETQ. Trimming took off 1 base at V and 3 bases at J, with 10 bases between the two ends. There are 14 residues in the CDR3. As DNA, the CDR3 is TGCGCCAGCAGCTTGCGGTCGACAGACTATGGCTACACCTTC. Translated: CASSLRSTDYGYTF.

This clone was picked up one time. V and J are TRBV2 and TRBJ2-5; 11 bases fit TRBD2. V dropped 10 bases and J dropped 1; count of bases not matched to a gene: 11. CDR1 is SNHLY, CDR2 FYNNEI, per germline. The CDR3 loop spans 16 amino acids. In DNA, the CDR3 is TGTGCCACATCTCTAGCGGGGGGCCCGTCCCAAGAGACCCAGTACTTC. Translating gives CATSLAGGPSQETQYF. Complete variable domain (other parts from reference TRBV2 and TRBJ2-5): EPEVTQTPSHQVTQMGQEVILRCVPISNHLYFYWYRQILGQKVEFLVSFYNNEISEKSEIFDDQFSVERPDGSNFTLKIRSTKLEDSAMYFCATSLAGGPSQETQYFGPGTRLLVL.

The chain joins TRBV13 to TRBJ2-6; weak D call: TRBD2 (6 bases). This CDR3 region has 18 residues. The V gene lost 3 bases and the J gene lost 0 bases, with 15 bases spanning the gap. CDR1 is PRHDT and CDR2 is FYEKMQ in the germline V gene (reference sequence). The CDR3 DNA reads as TGTGCCAGCAGCTTTTCAGGGAGGAAACCCTCTGGGGCCAACGTCCTGACTTTC. It is translated as CASSFSGRKPSGANVLTF. The entire variable domain, with the rest obtained from reference TRBV13 and TRBJ2-6, is as follows: AAGVIQSPRHLIKEKRETATLKCYPIPRHDTVYWYQQGPGQDPQFLISFYEKMQSDKGSIPDRFSAQQFSDYHSELNMSSLELGDSALYFCASSFSGRKPSGANVLTFGAGSRLTVL.

This chain links TRBV5-6 with TRBJ2-5; 7 bases are a match to TRBD1. This CDR3 has 14 amino acids. The V and J ends lost 0 bases and 5 bases, in that order; junction bases with no gene match: 4. Germline-derived CDR1 and CDR2 are SGHDT and YYEEEE. Written as DNA, the CDR3 is TGTGCCAGCAGCTTGGACAGGGGTTTGGAGACCCAGTACTTC. Translation gives CASSLDRGLETQYF.

This chain uses TRBV3-1 (or the pseudogene TRBV3-2) with TRBJ2-3; a possible D gene is TRBD2 (5 bases). The CDR3 is 14 residues long. V gave up 4 bases and J gave up 2 bases, with 10 bases separating them. Germline assignment: CDR1 LGHDT and CDR2 YNNKEL (reference sequence). CDR3 sequence (DNA): TGTGCCAGCAGCCTAGGACTTTCCACAGATACGCAGTATTTT. This encodes CASSLGLSTDTQYF.

The chain employs TRBV9 and TRBJ2-1; 10 bases align to TRBD2. The CDR3 is made up of 16 amino acids. Germline assignment: CDR1 SGDLS and CDR2 YYNGEE. V was clipped by 4 bases and J by 2 bases; unmatched bases: 6. CDR3 region: CASSSSGGWTYNEQFF. DNA for the CDR3: TGTGCCAGCAGCTCTAGCGGGGGATGGACCTACAATGAGCAGTTCTTC.

The chain combines TRBV7-8 with TRBJ1-4; 9 bases are a match to TRBD1. The CDR3 runs 16 residues. Germline V gene data show CDR1 as SGHVS and CDR2 as FQNEAQ. Trimming cost V 3 bases and J 3 bases; bases outside gene matches: 5. CDR3 residues: CASSLRTGVSNEKLFF. CDR3 sequence (DNA): TGTGCCAGCAGCTTGCGGACAGGGGTATCTAATGAAAAACTGTTTTTT.

This chain joins TRBV29-1 and TRBJ1-2; D is possibly TRBD1 (5 bases). V was clipped by 2 bases and J by 4 bases, with 8 bases between them. CDR1 SQVTM and CDR2 ANQGSEA come from the germline V gene. The CDR3 spans 12 residues. The DNA for the CDR3 is TGCAGCGTTGAACGCGGGGGCTATGGCTACACCTTC. This translates into CSVERGGYGYTF.

The J gene is TRBJ2-1, the V gene TRBV11-2; 7 nucleotides align to TRBD2. V dropped 5 bases and J dropped 7; count of bases not matched to a gene: 8. This CDR3 has 14 residues. Per the germline V gene, CDR1 is SGHAT and CDR2 is FQNNGV. In DNA form, the CDR3 reads TGTGCCAGCAGCCAAAGCGGGGTTGGGAATGAGCAGTTCTTC. Translating it yields CASSQSGVGNEQFF.

V usage is TRBV19 and J usage is TRBJ1-1; 10 bases agree with TRBD1. Germline loops: CDR1 LNHDA, CDR2 SQIVND (reference sequence). With V trimmed by 3 bases and J by 4 bases, 2 bases remained unmatched. This CDR3 has 14 residues. The CDR3 protein is CASSIGDRGTEAFF. In nucleotides, the CDR3 is TGTGCCAGTAGTATCGGGGACAGGGGCACTGAAGCTTTCTTT.

This clone appeared once. V and J are TRBV6-5 and TRBJ2-5, with 9 bases matching TRBD1. The CDR3 length is 15 residues. The germline CDR1 and CDR2 sequences are MNHEY and SVGAGI. The ends lost 4 bases at V and 2 bases at J; junction bases unmatched: 5. In DNA form, the CDR3 reads TGTGCCAGCAGTTGGGGACAGGGTGGGCAAGAGACCCAGTACTTC. Encoded protein: CASSWGQGGQETQYF.

The CDR3 sequence: CSASWGQGDEAFF. The CDR3 DNA sequence: TGCAGTGCTAGTTGGGGACAGGGGGATGAAGCTTTCTTT. V and J are TRBV20-1 and TRBJ1-1, with 11 bases aligning to TRBD1. Germline V lookup: CDR1 DFQATT, CDR2 SNEGSKA (reference sequence). V was pared by 3 bases and J by 7 bases, with 4 bases of the junction left unmatched. CDR3 length: 13 amino acids.

The chain is built from TRBV19 and TRBJ1-2; D is unclear. V lost 1 base, J lost 2 bases, and 5 bases lay in between. From germline, CDR1 is LNHDA and CDR2 SQIVND (reference sequence). The CDR3 extends over 13 amino acids. The DNA of the CDR3 is TGTGCCAGTAGTATAGGAGGGAACTATGGCTACACCTTC. Translation gives CASSIGGNYGYTF.

The V call is TRBV11-2, the J call TRBJ1-2; unclear D gene. V was pared by 0 bases and J by 6 bases, with 8 bases between. CDR3 length: 13 amino acids. Per germline, CDR1 SGHAT and CDR2 FQNNGV. CDR3 sequence reads: CASSLDLGNGYTF. Written as DNA, the CDR3 is TGTGCCAGCAGCTTAGATCTCGGGAATGGCTACACCTTC.

The chain employs TRBV6-2 or TRBV6-3 and TRBJ2-3; 12 bases align to TRBD2. J was trimmed by 2 bases and V by 2 bases; bases with no gene match: 2. CDR1 MNHEY and CDR2 SVGEGT come from the germline V gene. The CDR3 runs 16 residues. The CDR3 DNA reads as TGTGCCAGCAGTTACGGACTAGCGGGGTTCACAGATACGCAGTATTTT. It encodes CASSYGLAGFTDTQYF.

This clone is labeled medium-sized. The V and J genes are TRBV5-1 and TRBJ2-4; 9 positions match TRBD1. CDR3 length equals 14 residues. V shed 2 bases, J shed 8 bases, and the junction held 5 bases outside the gene matches. Germline CDR1 reads SGHRS; CDR2 reads YFSETQ. The CDR3 loop is CASSFEQGADIQYF. The CDR3 DNA reads as TGCGCCAGCAGCTTCGAACAGGGGGCGGACATTCAGTACTTC.

V is TRBV19 and J is TRBJ1-4; D is ambiguous. This CDR3 is built from 11 residues. V dropped 3 bases and J dropped 9 bases, with 5 bases sitting between them. Per germline, CDR1 LNHDA and CDR2 SQIVND (reference sequence). This chain's CDR3 is CASSIKQKLFF. The CDR3 DNA sequence: TGTGCCAGTAGTATTAAGCAAAAACTGTTTTTT.

The genes are TRBV18 and TRBJ2-2; 9 bases are a match to TRBD2. This CDR3 has 15 amino acids. V dropped 5 bases and J dropped 3; count of bases not matched to a gene: 4. Germline assignment: CDR1 KGHSH and CDR2 LQKENI. For the CDR3, the DNA is TGTGCCAGCTCAACCCAGCGGGGGGACACCGGGGAGCTGTTTTTT. This gives the protein CASSTQRGDTGELFF.

The chain joins TRBV6-6 to TRBJ2-7, with a possible D match to TRBD2 (6 bases). The CDR3 loop spans 14 amino acids. Trimming took 0 bases from V and 7 from J, leaving 13 bases between them. In germline, CDR1 is MNHNY, CDR2 SVGAGI (reference sequence). CDR3 bases: TGTGCCAGCAGTTACTCGAGGAGGGCTAGGGAGCAGTACTTC. It yields the protein CASSYSRRAREQYF.

The chain links TRBV27 to TRBJ1-2, with D tentatively TRBD1 (6 bases). The CDR3 spans 14 residues. The V end was cut by 2 bases, the J end by 6 bases, with 13 bases between. Per germline, CDR1 MNHEY and CDR2 SMNVEV (reference sequence). CDR3: CASSLGAGVDGYTF. Here the CDR3 DNA reads TGTGCCAGCAGTTTAGGTGCAGGGGTGGATGGCTACACCTTC.

To note about this clone: Compared with germline, one end of the junction differs, possibly owing to a read error. This chain connects TRBV7-7 to TRBJ2-2; TRBD2 aligns across 7 bases. Germline V gene sequence: CDR1 SSHAT, CDR2 FNYEAQ (reference sequence). This CDR3 region has 15 residues. The CDR3 spells CASSSGGRADEELFF. The CDR3 bases are TGTGCTAGCAGCTCCGGGGGGAGGGCGGACGAGGAGCTGTTTTTT.

The chain joins TRBV19 to TRBJ1-2, with D unresolved. This CDR3 has 12 amino acids. Germline V gene lookup returns CDR1 LNHDA and CDR2 SQIVND (reference sequence). The V end was cut by 10 bases, the J end by 2 bases, with 11 bases between. The CDR3 DNA is TGTGCCACCTCCGGAGGGAACTATGGCTACACCTTC. Translated, it gives CATSGGNYGYTF.

The chain is built from TRBV10-3 and TRBJ1-4, with 8 bases lining up with TRBD1. This CDR3 has 13 amino acids. V shed 10 bases, J shed 5 bases, and the junction held 6 bases outside the gene matches. Per germline, CDR1 ENHRY and CDR2 SYGVKD. CDR3 loop: CATTTGENEKLFF. The CDR3 bases are TGTGCCACCACGACAGGGGAGAATGAAAAACTGTTTTTT.

This chain connects TRBV21-1 to TRBJ1-5; TRBD1 is taken as the D call from the table, unchecked against the DNA. TRBV21-1 is tagged as a pseudogene. The length of the CDR3 is 17 residues. DNA of the CDR3: TGTGCCAGCAGCAAACCTTACCGACAGGGATCCAATCAGCCCCAGCATTTT. Translated: CASSKPYRQGSNQPQHF.

The V gene is TRBV5-1, the J gene TRBJ1-4, with 9 bases aligning to TRBD1. Germline assignment: CDR1 SGHRS and CDR2 YFSETQ. Losses at the gene ends were 0 bases for V and 5 bases for J; bases not matched to a gene: 5. This CDR3 has 16 amino acids. CDR3 in DNA: TGCGCCAGCAGCTTGGAACCCGGACAGGGGAATGAAAAACTGTTTTTT. It specifies CASSLEPGQGNEKLFF.

This clone was seen ten or more times. The rearrangement links TRBV25-1 to TRBJ1-2; no reliable D call. There are 13 residues in the CDR3. Per germline, CDR1 MGHDK and CDR2 SYGVNS. Trimming shortened V by 6 bases and J by 4 bases, and 12 bases separated the two germline ends. For the CDR3, the DNA is TGTGCCAGCAGCCCCGACGGGATCTATGGCTACACCTTC. Protein sequence: CASSPDGIYGYTF.

The DNA for the CDR3 is TGTGCCAGCAGCGGACTATTGACTAGCGGAGAGCAGTTCTTC. Its protein is CASSGLLTSGEQFF. The rearrangement links TRBV7-2 to TRBJ2-1; 9 nucleotides line up with TRBD2. With 5 bases clipped from V and 10 bases from J, the junction kept 9 bases outside the gene matches. The CDR3 is 14 residues long. Per the germline V gene, CDR1 is SGHTA and CDR2 is FQGNSA. Full variable domain (missing parts from reference TRBV7-2 and TRBJ2-1): GAGVSQSPSNKVTEKGKDVELRCDPISGHTALYWYRQSLGQGLEFLIYFQGNSAPDKSGLPSDRFSAERTGGSVSTLTIQRTQQEDSAVYLCASSGLLTSGEQFFGPGTRLTVL.

The rearrangement links TRBV3-1 (or the pseudogene TRBV3-2) to TRBJ2-7, with 7 bases fitting TRBD1. Germline V CDR1 and CDR2: LGHDT, YNNKEL (reference sequence). After removal of 0 bases from V and 4 bases from J, the junction contained 9 bases not matched to a gene. The CDR3 runs 16 residues. The CDR3 DNA follows: TGTGCCAGCAGCCAAGACTTGTCGGGACAGATATACGAGCAGTACTTC. Protein: CASSQDLSGQIYEQYF.

The gene calls are TRBV19 and TRBJ2-5, with TRBD1 identical over 9 bases. V lost 4 bases, J lost 4 bases, and 4 bases stayed unmatched. Per germline, CDR1 LNHDA and CDR2 SQIVND (reference sequence). CDR3 length: 14 residues. This chain's CDR3 is CASSTRQGVETQYF. CDR3 bases: TGTGCCAGTAGTACTCGACAGGGGGTAGAGACCCAGTACTTC.

The chain recombines TRBV4-1 with TRBJ2-3, with 10 bases lining up with TRBD2. Germline trimming cut 1 base from V and 7 bases from J; bases unmatched to any gene: 8. Germline V CDR1 and CDR2: MGHRA, YSYEKL. This CDR3 spans 16 amino acids. The CDR3 is CASSQARLAGRYTQYF. Written as DNA, the CDR3 is TGCGCCAGCAGCCAAGCCCGACTAGCGGGTAGATATACGCAGTATTTT.

This chain joins TRBV28 and TRBJ1-2, with D hard to call. Looked up from germline, CDR1 is MDHEN and CDR2 is SYDVKM. CDR3 length equals 18 residues. V was pared by 5 bases and J by 0 bases, with 22 bases between. CDR3 in amino acids: CASSPPDTSLGANYGYTF. Written as DNA, the CDR3 is TGTGCCAGCAGTCCCCCCGACACCTCTCTGGGAGCTAACTATGGCTACACCTTC.